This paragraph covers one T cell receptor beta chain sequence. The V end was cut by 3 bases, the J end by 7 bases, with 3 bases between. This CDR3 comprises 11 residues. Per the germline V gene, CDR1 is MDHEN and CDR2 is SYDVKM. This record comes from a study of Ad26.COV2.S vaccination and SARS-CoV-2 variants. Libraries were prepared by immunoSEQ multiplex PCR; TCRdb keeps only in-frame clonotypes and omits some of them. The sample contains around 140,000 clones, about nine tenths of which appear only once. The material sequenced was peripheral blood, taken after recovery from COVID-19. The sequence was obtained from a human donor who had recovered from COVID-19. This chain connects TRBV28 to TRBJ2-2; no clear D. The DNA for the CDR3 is TGTGCCAGCAGTTTTAGCGGGGAGCTGTTTTTT. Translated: CASSFSGELFF.